This is a list of T cell receptor beta chains from one sample in a study of CD8 T cells in Susac syndrome. In TCRdb, the immunoSEQ multiplex PCR reads were re-called with MiXCR into one record per CDR3 protein. The sample lists about 130,000 distinct CDR3 sequences; just under 95% were seen once. Sequencing was done on a sample of CD8+ T cells from PBMCs. The receptors stem from a human donor with Susac syndrome. Both conserved end residues are trimmed from each CDR3.

V gene,CDR3 protein
TRBV7-9,ASNGNYYQGAGELF
TRBV28,ASRVIADTDTQY
TRBV6-6,ASIDSANEQF
TRBV6-1,ASFPTRLPSYEQY
TRBV6-5,ASSYVLAGGYHEGTDTQY
TRBV4-1,ASSQERGGQAF
TRBV19,ASSPLGLGDTQY
TRBV6-1,ASSEGRAGGYNQPQH
TRBV6-1,ASSLTSGRDSYNEQF
TRBV9,ASSVTGTGGSRLTEAF
TRBV10-3,AISVYRTGKETQY
TRBV13,ASSRGRDRRDI
TRBV6-5,ASSDPAREQY
TRBV11-2,ATTGDNYGYT
TRBV5-1,ASSTDGEYEQY
TRBV29-1,SVVHSSSNEQF